This section outlines one T cell receptor (beta chain) sequence together with its context. Germline loops: CDR1 LGHDT, CDR2 YNNKEL (reference sequence). V trimming: 4 bases; J trimming: 4 bases; junction bases outside the gene matches: 5. The CDR3 sequence is 15 residues long. The assay was immunoSEQ multiplex PCR, and TCRdb's table has in-frame clones only and misses some. The table lists some 140,000 clones, about 88% of them singletons. The data were obtained in a study of blood T cell repertoires in COVID-19. The sequenced sample was peripheral blood. V gene TRBV3-1 (or the pseudogene TRBV3-2) combines with J gene TRBJ2-7; 12 nucleotides agree with TRBD2. The TCR was taken from a woman over 75 with acute or convalescent COVID-19. The CDR3 bases are TGTGCCAGCAGCCCAGGGACTAGCGGGTTGTACGAGCAGTACTTC. This sequence encodes CASSPGTSGLYEQYF.